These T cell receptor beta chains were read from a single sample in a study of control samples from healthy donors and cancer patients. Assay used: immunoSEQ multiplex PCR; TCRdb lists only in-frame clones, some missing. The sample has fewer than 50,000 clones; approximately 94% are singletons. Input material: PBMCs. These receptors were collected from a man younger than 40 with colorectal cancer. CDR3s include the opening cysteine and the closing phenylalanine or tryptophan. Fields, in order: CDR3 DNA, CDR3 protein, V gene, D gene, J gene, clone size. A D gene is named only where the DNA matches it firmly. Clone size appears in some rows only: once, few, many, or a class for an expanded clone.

TGTGCCAGCAGCTCGCGTCCCGGGACAGGGTTCACTGAGCAGTTCTTC,CASSSRPGTGFTEQFF,TRBV5-4,TRBD1,TRBJ2-1,-
TGTGCCAGCAGTTCCGCCACGACACCGAACACCGGGGAGCTGTTTTTT,CASSSATTPNTGELFF,TRBV6-5,-,TRBJ2-2,-
TGTGCCAGCAGCTCCACCGGGACAGCCGATCAGCCCCAGCATTTT,CASSSTGTADQPQHF,TRBV7-2,TRBD1,TRBJ1-5,-
TGTGCCTGCCGTATTAAATGGGACAGTTCCTACGAGCAGTACTTC,CACRIKWDSSYEQYF,TRBV11-2,TRBD1,TRBJ2-7,-
TGTGCCAGCAGTGAGATAAAGTACAATGAGCAGTTCTTC,CASSEIKYNEQFF,TRBV6-1,-,TRBJ2-1,-
TGTGCCAGCAGCCCCTGGACCCAATACAATGAGCAGTTCTTC,CASSPWTQYNEQFF,TRBV14,-,TRBJ2-1,few
TGTGCCTGGAGTGTACGAAGCGCGGGGGAGCTGTTTTTT,CAWSVRSAGELFF,TRBV30,-,TRBJ2-2,-
TGCGCCAGCAGCAACCGCAGGGACGAGCGCACTGAAGCTTTCTTT,CASSNRRDERTEAFF,TRBV5-1,-,TRBJ1-1,-
TGTGCCACCAGTGATTTCGGGAACAGTGAAGCTTTCTTT,CATSDFGNSEAFF,TRBV24-1,-,TRBJ1-1,-
TGTGCCAGCAGTCGACAGGGGATGAACGAGCAGTACTTC,CASSRQGMNEQYF,TRBV2,TRBD1,TRBJ2-7,once
TGCGCCAGCAGCCGGTACGCGGAGGGGCGCGCTGAAGCTTTCTTT,CASSRYAEGRAEAFF,TRBV5-1,-,TRBJ1-1,-
TGCGCCAGCAGCCCCGGGACAGAGAACACTGAAGCTTTCTTT,CASSPGTENTEAFF,TRBV4-3,TRBD1,TRBJ1-1,-
TGTGCCAGCAGCTCATCGAAGGGTGGCGGCTACACCTTC,CASSSSKGGGYTF,TRBV13,-,TRBJ1-2,-
TGTGCCAGCTCACCACCCGGGACAGGAAGGACTGAAGCTTTCTTT,CASSPPGTGRTEAFF,TRBV18,TRBD1,TRBJ1-1,-
TGTGCCAGCAGCTTTAGGGGACAGAAACAAGAGACCCAGTACTTC,CASSFRGQKQETQYF,TRBV11-2,TRBD1,TRBJ2-5,-
TGCGCCAGCAGCCAAACAGGACTAGCGGGGGGTGGAGAGACCCAGTACTTC,CASSQTGLAGGGETQYF,TRBV4-1,TRBD2,TRBJ2-5,-
TGTGCCAGCAAGGTCTCTGGGGCCAACGTCCTGACTTTC,CASKVSGANVLTF,TRBV12-3/TRBV12-4,-,TRBJ2-6,few
TGCGCCAGCAGCTTTAAACAGGACACTAATTCACCCCTCCACTTT,CASSFKQDTNSPLHF,TRBV5-1,-,TRBJ1-6,-
TGTGCCAGCAGCTTAAATCGTTTGGGACAGGGGGTTATTGGCTACACCTTC,CASSLNRLGQGVIGYTF,TRBV7-9,TRBD1,TRBJ1-2,-
TGTGCCAGCAGCTTAACCGAGGGTACAGATACGCAGTATTTT,CASSLTEGTDTQYF,TRBV5-5,-,TRBJ2-3,few
TGTGCCAGCACCATGGGCGTCGCCTACAATGAGCAGTTCTTC,CASTMGVAYNEQFF,TRBV6-5,-,TRBJ2-1,-
TGCGCCAGCAGTGAAGTAGACAGCTCCTATAATTCACCCCTCCACTTT,CASSEVDSSYNSPLHF,TRBV10-2,-,TRBJ1-6,-
TGTGCCAGCAGTGAATTCGCGACAGGCTGGAATTCACCCCTCCACTTT,CASSEFATGWNSPLHF,TRBV2,-,TRBJ1-6,-
TGTGCCAGCAGTGAACACGTCACAGATACGCAGTATTTT,CASSEHVTDTQYF,TRBV2,-,TRBJ2-3,-
TGCGCCAGCACCGAAACAGGGGCGGTGAACACTGAAGCTTTCTTT,CASTETGAVNTEAFF,TRBV5-1,TRBD1,TRBJ1-1,-
TGTGCCAGCAGCCAAGGACAGAACGCTGGAAACACCATATATTTT,CASSQGQNAGNTIYF,TRBV3-1/TRBV3-2,-,TRBJ1-3,-
TGTGCCAGCAGCCCGGGAACTGAAGCTTTCTTT,CASSPGTEAFF,TRBV6-6,-,TRBJ1-1,-
TGTGCCAGCAGCTTAGACGGGGCACCACCTAATGAAAAACTGTTTTTT,CASSLDGAPPNEKLFF,TRBV7-2,-,TRBJ1-4,-
TGTGCCAGCAGCTTAGTCGCTGAAGCTTTCTTT,CASSLVAEAFF,TRBV7-9,-,TRBJ1-1,-
TGTGCCAGCAGCTCCAATTTTGGACTAGCGGGGGGGCGCACCGGGGAGCTGTTTTTT,CASSSNFGLAGGRTGELFF,TRBV13,TRBD2,TRBJ2-2,-
TGTGCCAGCAGTTCTCCGGGACAGGGGAACACTGAAGCTTTCTTT,CASSSPGQGNTEAFF,TRBV6-6,TRBD1,TRBJ1-1,once
TGTGCCAGCAGAGGGCCCACAGGGTCGAACGGGGAGCTGTTTTTT,CASRGPTGSNGELFF,TRBV6-5,-,TRBJ2-2,-
TGTGCCAGCAGTGGCAGGGGGCGATCACCCCTCCACTTT,CASSGRGRSPLHF,TRBV25-1,TRBD1,TRBJ1-6,few
TGTGCCAGTACCCTCTACACAGGTTCTTCAAGCTCTGGAAACACCATATATTTT,CASTLYTGSSSSGNTIYF,TRBV19,-,TRBJ1-3,-
TGCGCCAGCAGCCACGTCGGTGGGGAAACGCAGTATTTT,CASSHVGGETQYF,TRBV4-1,-,TRBJ2-3,once
TGTGCCAGCAGCGTAGGGGGGGCTCGGCAAGAGACCCAGTACTTC,CASSVGGARQETQYF,TRBV9,-,TRBJ2-5,-
TGTGCCAGCAGCCAGACTGGCGCACGCACAGATACGCAGTATTTT,CASSQTGARTDTQYF,TRBV7-6,-,TRBJ2-3,-
TGTGCCAGCAGTGTGGGGGGCGAGGGCAATGAGCAGTTCTTC,CASSVGGEGNEQFF,TRBV6-6,-,TRBJ2-1,medium-sized
TGTGCCAGCAGTTCTCTTGGGTTGAACACTGAAGCTTTCTTT,CASSSLGLNTEAFF,TRBV28,-,TRBJ1-1,few
TGTGCCAGCAGCCTCGGACTAGCGAACACCGGGGAGCTGTTTTTT,CASSLGLANTGELFF,TRBV3-1/TRBV3-2,TRBD2,TRBJ2-2,-
TGTGCCAGCAGCTTATGGGACCGAGATTCACCCCTCCACTTT,CASSLWDRDSPLHF,TRBV5-6,-,TRBJ1-6,-
TGCAGCGTTAGGGAATCTCGGGGAAGTCCCTACGAGCAGTACTTC,CSVRESRGSPYEQYF,TRBV29-1,-,TRBJ2-7,-
TGCGCCAGCAGTGGGAGGGGAGAGACCCAGTACTTC,CASSGRGETQYF,TRBV10-2,-,TRBJ2-5,-
TGTGCCAGCAGTCCACAGGGGGGTTCCCCCTATGGCTACACCTTC,CASSPQGGSPYGYTF,TRBV6-5,TRBD1,TRBJ1-2,-
TGCAGCGTTTCCATCGGGCAAGCGAGCCCAGATACGCAGTATTTT,CSVSIGQASPDTQYF,TRBV29-1,-,TRBJ2-3,once
TGTGCCAGCAAGGATTTTGTGGGGCCCCAGCATTTT,CASKDFVGPQHF,TRBV7-8,-,TRBJ1-5,-
TGTGCCAGCAGTCAAGACAGGGGACTTGGCTACACCTTC,CASSQDRGLGYTF,TRBV27,TRBD1,TRBJ1-2,-
TGTGCCAGCAGGACAGGGGCGGTGGGGGGCATGAACACTGAAGCTTTCTTT,CASRTGAVGGMNTEAFF,TRBV25-1,TRBD1,TRBJ1-1,-
TGCGCCAGCAGCCAAGGAGTGGGATACGAGCAGTACTTC,CASSQGVGYEQYF,TRBV4-3,-,TRBJ2-7,few
TGTGCCAGCAGCCGACTACGATTAACAGGGGAAAGTGGCTACACCTTC,CASSRLRLTGESGYTF,TRBV13,TRBD1,TRBJ1-2,-
TGTGCCAGCATCCCCCCTCGGGGAAAGCCTGGGTATGGCTACACCTTC,CASIPPRGKPGYGYTF,TRBV28,-,TRBJ1-2,-
TGCAGTGCTAGTGTAGGGGGCGAAAGCACTGAAGCTTTCTTT,CSASVGGESTEAFF,TRBV20-1,TRBD1,TRBJ1-1,-
TGTGCCAGCAGTGAAGGAGGGGACAGGGCAAACTATGGCTACACCTTC,CASSEGGDRANYGYTF,TRBV6-1,TRBD1,TRBJ1-2,-
TGTGCCAGCAGCGTAGGGGCGGGAGGAGGGATCGACACCGGGGAGCTGTTTTTT,CASSVGAGGGIDTGELFF,TRBV9,TRBD2,TRBJ2-2,-
TGTGCCAGCAGCGACCCGACAGGGGGTAATGAAAAACTGTTTTTT,CASSDPTGGNEKLFF,TRBV7-2,TRBD1,TRBJ1-4,-
TGTGCCAGCAGCTTAAGGAAGGCTAGCGGGGTATACAATGAGCAGTTCTTC,CASSLRKASGVYNEQFF,TRBV7-2,TRBD2,TRBJ2-1,once
TGTGCCAGCAGTTTCTGGAACGGACAGGGGGCCTACAATGAGCAGTTCTTC,CASSFWNGQGAYNEQFF,TRBV27,TRBD1,TRBJ2-1,-
TGTGCCAGCAGCGTAGGGCAGGGTGAGCTAGCGGGGGGTAGGACCGGGGAGCTGTTTTTT,CASSVGQGELAGGRTGELFF,TRBV9,TRBD2,TRBJ2-2,once
TGTGCCAGCAGTGAAGGGACGGGGTGGGGTGAAGCGCAGTATTTT,CASSEGTGWGEAQYF,TRBV2,-,TRBJ2-3,-